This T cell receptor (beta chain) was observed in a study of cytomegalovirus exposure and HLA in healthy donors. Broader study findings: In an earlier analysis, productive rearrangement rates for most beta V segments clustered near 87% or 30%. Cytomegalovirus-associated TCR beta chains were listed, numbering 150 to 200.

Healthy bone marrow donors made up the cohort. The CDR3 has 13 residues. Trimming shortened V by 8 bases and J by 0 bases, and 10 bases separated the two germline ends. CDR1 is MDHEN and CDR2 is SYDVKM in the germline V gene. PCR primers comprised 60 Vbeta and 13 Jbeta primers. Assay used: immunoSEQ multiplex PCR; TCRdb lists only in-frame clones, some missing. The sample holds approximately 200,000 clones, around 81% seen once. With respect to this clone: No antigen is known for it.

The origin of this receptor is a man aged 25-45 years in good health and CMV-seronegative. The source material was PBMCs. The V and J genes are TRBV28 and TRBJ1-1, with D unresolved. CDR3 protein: CASVDTVNTEAFF. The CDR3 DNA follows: TGTGCCAGCGTCGATACAGTGAACACTGAAGCTTTCTTT.